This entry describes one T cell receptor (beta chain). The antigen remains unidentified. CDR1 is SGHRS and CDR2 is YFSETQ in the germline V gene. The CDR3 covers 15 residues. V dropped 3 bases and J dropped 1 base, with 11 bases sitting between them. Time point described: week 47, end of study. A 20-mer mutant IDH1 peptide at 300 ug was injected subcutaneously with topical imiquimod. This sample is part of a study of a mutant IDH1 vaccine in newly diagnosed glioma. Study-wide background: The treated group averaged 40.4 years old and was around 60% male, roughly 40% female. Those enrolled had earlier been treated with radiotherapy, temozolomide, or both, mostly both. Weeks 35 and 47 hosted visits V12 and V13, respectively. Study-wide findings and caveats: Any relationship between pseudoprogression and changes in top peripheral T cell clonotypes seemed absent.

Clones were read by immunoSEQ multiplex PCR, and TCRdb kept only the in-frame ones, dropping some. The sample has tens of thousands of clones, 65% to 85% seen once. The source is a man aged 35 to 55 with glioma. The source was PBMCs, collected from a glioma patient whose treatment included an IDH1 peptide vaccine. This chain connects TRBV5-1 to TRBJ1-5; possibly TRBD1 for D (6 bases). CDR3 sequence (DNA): TGCGCCAGCAGCTACACAGGGCGAAGCAATCAGCCCCAGCATTTT. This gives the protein CASSYTGRSNQPQHF.